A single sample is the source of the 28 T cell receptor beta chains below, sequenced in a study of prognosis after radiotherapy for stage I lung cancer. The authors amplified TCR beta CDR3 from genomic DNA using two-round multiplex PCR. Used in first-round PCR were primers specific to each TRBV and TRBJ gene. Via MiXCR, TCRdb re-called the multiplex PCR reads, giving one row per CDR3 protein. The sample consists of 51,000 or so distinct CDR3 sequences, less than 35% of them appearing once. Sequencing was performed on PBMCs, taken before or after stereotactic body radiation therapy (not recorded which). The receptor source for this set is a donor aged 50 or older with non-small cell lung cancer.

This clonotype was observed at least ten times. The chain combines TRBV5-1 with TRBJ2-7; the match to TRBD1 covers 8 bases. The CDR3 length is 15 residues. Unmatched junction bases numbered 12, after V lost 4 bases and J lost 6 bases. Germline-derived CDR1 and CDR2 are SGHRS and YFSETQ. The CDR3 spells CASSPIARTGPEQYF. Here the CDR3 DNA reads TGCGCCAGCAGCCCGATAGCCCGGACAGGGCCCGAGCAGTACTTC.

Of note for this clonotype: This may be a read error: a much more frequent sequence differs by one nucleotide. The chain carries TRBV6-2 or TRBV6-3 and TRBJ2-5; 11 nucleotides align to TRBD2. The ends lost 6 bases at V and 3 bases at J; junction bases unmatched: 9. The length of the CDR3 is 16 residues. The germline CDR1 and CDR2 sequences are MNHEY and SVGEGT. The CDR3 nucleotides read TGTGCCAGCAGCCCCACACCGGGACTAGCGGAAGAGACCCAGTACTTC. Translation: CASSPTPGLAEETQYF.

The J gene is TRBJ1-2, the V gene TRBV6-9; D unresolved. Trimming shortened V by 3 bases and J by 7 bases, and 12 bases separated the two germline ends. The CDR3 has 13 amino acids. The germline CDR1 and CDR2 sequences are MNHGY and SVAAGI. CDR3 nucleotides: TGTGCCAGCAGTTACGTGGGAGGCTGTGGCTACACCTTC. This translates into CASSYVGGCGYTF.

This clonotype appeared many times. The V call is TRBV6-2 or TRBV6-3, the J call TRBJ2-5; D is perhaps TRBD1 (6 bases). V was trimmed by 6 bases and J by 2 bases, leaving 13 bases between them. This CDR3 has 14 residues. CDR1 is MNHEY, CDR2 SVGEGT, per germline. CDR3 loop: CASSPGGQQETQYF. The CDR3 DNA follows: TGTGCCAGCAGCCCAGGAGGACAGCAAGAGACCCAGTACTTC.

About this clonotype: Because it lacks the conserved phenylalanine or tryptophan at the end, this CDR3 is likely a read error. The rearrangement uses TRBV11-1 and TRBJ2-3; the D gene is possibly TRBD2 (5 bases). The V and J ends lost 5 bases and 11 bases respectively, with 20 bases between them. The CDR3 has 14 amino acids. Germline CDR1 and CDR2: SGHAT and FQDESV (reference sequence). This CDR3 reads CASSKREGQVGQYL. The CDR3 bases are TGTGCCAGCAGCAAGCGTGAGGGCCAGGTCGGGCAGTATTTA.

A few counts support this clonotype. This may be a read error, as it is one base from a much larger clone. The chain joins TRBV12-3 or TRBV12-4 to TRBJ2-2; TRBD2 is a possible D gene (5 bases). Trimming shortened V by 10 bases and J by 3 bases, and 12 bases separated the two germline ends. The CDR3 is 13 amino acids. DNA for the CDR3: TGTGCCATCATTCAAGCGGACACCGGGGAGCTGTTTTTT. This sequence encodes CAIIQADTGELFF.

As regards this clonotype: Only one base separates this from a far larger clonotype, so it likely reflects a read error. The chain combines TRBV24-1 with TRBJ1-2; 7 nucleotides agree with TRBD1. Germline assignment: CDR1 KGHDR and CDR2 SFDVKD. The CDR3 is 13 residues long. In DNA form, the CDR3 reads TGTGCCAGCAGCGCGACAGGGACCTATTGCTACACCTTC. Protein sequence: CASSATGTYCYTF.

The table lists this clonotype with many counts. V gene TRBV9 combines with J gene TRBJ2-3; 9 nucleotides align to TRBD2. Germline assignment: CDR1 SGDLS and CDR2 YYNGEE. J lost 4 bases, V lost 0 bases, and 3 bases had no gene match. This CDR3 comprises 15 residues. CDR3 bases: TGTGCCAGCAGCGTAGACGGCGGGAGGGCAGATACGCAGTATTTT. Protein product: CASSVDGGRADTQYF.

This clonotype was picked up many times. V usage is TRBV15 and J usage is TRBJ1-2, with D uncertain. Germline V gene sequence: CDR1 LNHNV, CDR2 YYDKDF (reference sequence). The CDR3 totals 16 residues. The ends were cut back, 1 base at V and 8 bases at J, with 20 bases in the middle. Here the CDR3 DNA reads TGTGCCACCAGCAGAGCCCCCCCCGGGATCGCCGGCGGCTACACCTTC. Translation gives CATSRAPPGIAGGYTF.

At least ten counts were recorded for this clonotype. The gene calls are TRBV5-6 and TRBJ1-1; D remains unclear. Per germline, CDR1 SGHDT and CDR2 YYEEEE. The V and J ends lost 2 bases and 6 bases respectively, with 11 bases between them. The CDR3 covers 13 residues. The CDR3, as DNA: TGTGCCAGCAGCTTCGGGATGAGGGCTGAAGCTTTCTTT. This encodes CASSFGMRAEAFF.

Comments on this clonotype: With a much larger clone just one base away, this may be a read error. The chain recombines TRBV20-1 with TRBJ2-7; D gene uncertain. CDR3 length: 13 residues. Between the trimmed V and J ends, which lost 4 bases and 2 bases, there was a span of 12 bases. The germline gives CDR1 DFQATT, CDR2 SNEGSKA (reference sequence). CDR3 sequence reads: CSAIVGSAYEQYF. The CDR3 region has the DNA TGCAGTGCTATAGTGGGGTCGGCCTACGAGCAGTACTTC.

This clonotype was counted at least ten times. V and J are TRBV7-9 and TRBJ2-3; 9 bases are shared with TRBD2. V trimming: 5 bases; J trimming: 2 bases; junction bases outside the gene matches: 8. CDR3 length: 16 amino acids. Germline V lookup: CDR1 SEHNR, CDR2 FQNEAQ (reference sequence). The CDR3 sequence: CASSPSLAGFTDTQYF. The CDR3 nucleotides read TGTGCCAGCAGCCCATCGCTAGCGGGATTCACAGATACGCAGTATTTT.

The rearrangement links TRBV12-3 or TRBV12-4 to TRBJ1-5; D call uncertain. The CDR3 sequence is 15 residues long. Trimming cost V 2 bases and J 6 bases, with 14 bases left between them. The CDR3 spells CASSLSGRIGQPQHF. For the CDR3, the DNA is TGTGCCAGCAGTTTATCGGGAAGGATTGGTCAGCCCCAGCATTTT.

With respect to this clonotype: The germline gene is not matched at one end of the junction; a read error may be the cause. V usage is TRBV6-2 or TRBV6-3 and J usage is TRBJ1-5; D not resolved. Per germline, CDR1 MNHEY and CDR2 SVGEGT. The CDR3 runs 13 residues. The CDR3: CASSYSRNHPQHF. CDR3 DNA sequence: TGTGCCAGCAGTTACTCTAGGAATCATCCCCAGCATTTT.

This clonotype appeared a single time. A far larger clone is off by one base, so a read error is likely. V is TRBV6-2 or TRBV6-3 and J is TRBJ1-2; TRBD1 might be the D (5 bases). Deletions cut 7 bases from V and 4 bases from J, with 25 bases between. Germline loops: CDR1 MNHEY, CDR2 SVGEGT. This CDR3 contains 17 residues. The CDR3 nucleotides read TGTGCCAGCATTGAAAGTCCCGCAGGGACGAAATCCTATGGCTACACCTTC. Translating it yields CASIESPAGTKSYGYTF.

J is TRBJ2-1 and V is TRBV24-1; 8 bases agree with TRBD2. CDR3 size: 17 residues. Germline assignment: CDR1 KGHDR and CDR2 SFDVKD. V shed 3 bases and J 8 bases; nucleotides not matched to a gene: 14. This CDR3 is CATSDPRTSRMIYEQFF. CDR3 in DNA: TGTGCCACCAGTGATCCGAGGACTAGCAGGATGATCTATGAGCAGTTCTTC.

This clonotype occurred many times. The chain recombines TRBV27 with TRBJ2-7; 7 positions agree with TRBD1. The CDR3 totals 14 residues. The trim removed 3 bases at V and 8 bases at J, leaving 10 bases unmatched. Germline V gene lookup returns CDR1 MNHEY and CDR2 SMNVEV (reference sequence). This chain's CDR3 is CASSLAGTAVQQYF. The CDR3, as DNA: TGTGCCAGCAGTTTGGCCGGGACAGCCGTTCAGCAGTACTTC.

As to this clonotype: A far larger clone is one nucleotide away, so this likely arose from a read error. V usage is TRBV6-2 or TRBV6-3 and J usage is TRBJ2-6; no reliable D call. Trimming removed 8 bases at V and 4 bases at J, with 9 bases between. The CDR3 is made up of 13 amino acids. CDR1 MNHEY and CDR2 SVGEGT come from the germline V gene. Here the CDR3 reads CASLGEGANVLTF. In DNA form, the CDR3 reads TGTGCCAGCTTAGGCGAGGGGGCCAACGTCCTGACTTTC.

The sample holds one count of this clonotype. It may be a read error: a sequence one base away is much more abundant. The chain's CDR3 is CSARDSRGRTISSF. CDR3 DNA: TGCAGTGCTAGAGATAGCAGGGGGCGGACAATATCCAGTTTC. This sequence joins TRBV20-1 and TRBJ2-5; 8 nucleotides line up with TRBD1. The CDR3 contains 14 residues. The germline V gene encodes CDR1 DFQATT and CDR2 SNEGSKA (reference sequence).

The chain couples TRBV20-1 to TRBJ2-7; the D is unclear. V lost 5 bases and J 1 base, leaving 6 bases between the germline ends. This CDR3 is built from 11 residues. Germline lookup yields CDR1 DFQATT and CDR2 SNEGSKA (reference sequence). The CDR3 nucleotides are TGCAGTGCTCTAACTTCCTACGAGCAGTACTTC. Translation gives CSALTSYEQYF.

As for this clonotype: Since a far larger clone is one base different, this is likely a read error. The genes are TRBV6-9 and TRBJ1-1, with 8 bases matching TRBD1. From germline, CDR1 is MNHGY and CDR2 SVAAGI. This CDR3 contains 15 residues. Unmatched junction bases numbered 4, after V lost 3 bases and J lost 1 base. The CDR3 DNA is TGTGCCAGCAGTTACTGGGACAGGACGAACACTGAAGCTTTCTTT. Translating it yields CASSYWDRTNTEAFF.

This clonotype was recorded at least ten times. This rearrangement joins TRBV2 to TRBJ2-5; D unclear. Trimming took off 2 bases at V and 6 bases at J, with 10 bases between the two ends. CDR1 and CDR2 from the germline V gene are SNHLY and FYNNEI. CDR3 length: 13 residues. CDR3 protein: CASSELGRKTQYF. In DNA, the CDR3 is TGTGCCAGCAGTGAACTGGGAAGAAAGACCCAGTACTTC.

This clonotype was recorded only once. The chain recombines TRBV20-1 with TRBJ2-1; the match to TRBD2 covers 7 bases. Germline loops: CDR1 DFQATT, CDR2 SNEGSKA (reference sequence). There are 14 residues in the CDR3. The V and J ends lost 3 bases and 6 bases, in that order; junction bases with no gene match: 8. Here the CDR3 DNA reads TGCAGTGCTAGGGGGATTCTAGCGGTCAATGAGCAGTTCTTC. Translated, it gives CSARGILAVNEQFF.

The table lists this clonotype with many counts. The CDR3: CASSLEAGFYEQYF. CDR3 nucleotide sequence: TGTGCCAGCAGTTTAGAGGCAGGCTTCTACGAGCAGTACTTC. This chain joins TRBV27 and TRBJ2-7; no reliable D call. Between the trimmed V and J ends, which lost 2 bases and 3 bases, there was a span of 11 bases. The CDR3 covers 14 residues. Germline V gives CDR1 MNHEY, CDR2 SMNVEV (reference sequence).

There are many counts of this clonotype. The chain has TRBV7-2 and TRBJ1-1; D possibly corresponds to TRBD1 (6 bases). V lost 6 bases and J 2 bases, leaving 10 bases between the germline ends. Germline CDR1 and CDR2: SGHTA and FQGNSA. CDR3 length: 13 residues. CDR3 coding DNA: TGTGCCAGCAGGGGACAATACAACACTGAAGCTTTCTTT. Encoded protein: CASRGQYNTEAFF.

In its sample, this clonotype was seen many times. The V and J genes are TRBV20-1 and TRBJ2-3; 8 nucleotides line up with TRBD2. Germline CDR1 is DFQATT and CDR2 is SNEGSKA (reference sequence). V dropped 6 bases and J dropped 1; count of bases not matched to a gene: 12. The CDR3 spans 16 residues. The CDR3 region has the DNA TGCAGTGCCTCACGGGCCAGCGGGAGCGGCACAGATACGCAGTATTTT. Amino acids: CSASRASGSGTDTQYF.

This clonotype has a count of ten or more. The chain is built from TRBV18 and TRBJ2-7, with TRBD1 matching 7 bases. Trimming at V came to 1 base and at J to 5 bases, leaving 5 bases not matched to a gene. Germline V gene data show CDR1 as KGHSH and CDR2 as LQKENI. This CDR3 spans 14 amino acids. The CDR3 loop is CASSPLDQGDEQYF. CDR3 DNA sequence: TGTGCCAGCTCACCACTAGACCAGGGGGACGAGCAGTACTTC.

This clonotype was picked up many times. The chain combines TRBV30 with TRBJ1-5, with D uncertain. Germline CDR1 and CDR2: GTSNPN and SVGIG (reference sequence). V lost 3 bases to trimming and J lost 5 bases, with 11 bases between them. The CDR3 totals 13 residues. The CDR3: CAWSGQPHQPQHF. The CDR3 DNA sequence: TGTGCCTGGAGCGGGCAGCCCCATCAGCCCCAGCATTTT.